This T cell receptor (beta chain) was recovered during a study of vaccination effects on CD4 cells after COVID-19. Profiling relied on immunoSEQ multiplex PCR, and the TCRdb table lists in-frame clones only, not all of them. The sample yields tens of thousands of clones, about 80% seen once. There are 15 residues in the CDR3. The ends were cut back, 5 bases at V and 4 bases at J, with 15 bases in the middle. The germline V gene encodes CDR1 LNHDA and CDR2 SQIVND (reference sequence). This clone has just a few counts. Its antigen is unidentified. Study-level findings and limits: Marked clonal contraction was seen in infection- and vaccine-induced clones late after vaccination. Only a few convalescent patients and no early post-infection timepoints featured in the study. Healthy vaccine recipients' vaccine-induced clones were almost all SARS-CoV-2 mono-reactive.

Viral peptide pool expansion of antigen-specific CD4+ T cells preceded sequencing in the ViraFEST assay. Following an approximately 10-day culture, CD4+ T cells were purified. BNT162b2 vaccine or mRNA-1273 vaccine was given to participants in two doses. In the vaccine recipients, nucleocapsid antibodies were negative and there was no prior SARS-CoV-2 infection. This sample comprised CD4+ T cells from PBMCs cultured with HCoV-NL63 spike peptides, obtained after COVID-19 vaccination. The chain joins TRBV19 to TRBJ2-1; a weak D match, TRBD1 (5 bases). The receptor comes from a human donor who received a COVID-19 vaccine. Some clones in this sample may be carry-over from other donors' samples. CDR3 in amino acids: CASSLGRDPYNEQFF. CDR3 DNA: TGTGCCAGTAGTCTGGGCAGGGATCCATACAATGAGCAGTTCTTC. Full variable domain (rest looked up from reference TRBV19 and TRBJ2-1): DGGITQSPKYLFRKEGQNVTLSCEQNLNHDAMYWYRQDPGQGLRLIYYSQIVNDFQKGDIAEGYSVSREKKESFPLTVTSAQKNPTAFYLCASSLGRDPYNEQFFGPGTRLTVL.